This T cell receptor beta chain appears in the sequencing data of a study of T-cell reconstitution after alpha-beta-depleted transplantation in children (TCRdb year 2016). About the full investigation: T-cell immune reconstitution after TCRalphabeta/CD19-depleted allogeneic hematopoietic cell transplantation in children was quantitatively tracked in the study by means of TCR repertoire profiling. The full study reports these points: The apparently early alphabetaT-cell count recovery about two months after transplant was reportedly dependent on only several hundred rapidly expanded clones derived from non-depleted graft cells. Hyperexpanded clone frequencies declined over subsequent months; after one year, T-cell counts and TCRbeta diversity were mostly attributed to newly produced T cells. In some patients, the high TCRbeta diversity seen at day 60 was put down to recipient T cells and intrathymic progenitors that had survived conditioning.

There are 16 amino acids in the CDR3, from cysteine to phenylalanine inclusive. The entry retains the CDR3 DNA only, 48 bases that are in frame from base 1. Trimmed from V: 5 bases; trimmed from J: 1 base; junction bases lacking a gene match: 10. Sequences MNHEY (CDR1) and SVGEGT (CDR2) are obtained from the germline V gene. The library was produced with PCR. Data came from an Illumina HiSeq 2500. To normalize quantification of the TCRbeta repertoire, the TCR libraries were built with molecular barcoding that relied on unique molecular identifiers. Using fastp at Q25 and MiXCR, TCRdb reprocessed the public reads and kept productive beta chains. A single entry per CDR3 protein holds the most common genes and DNA from its merged rows. The table for this sample lists roughly 350,000 distinct CDR3 sequences; roughly 15% of them were counted only once. About 41% of the sample rests with the top ten. This specimen's treatment or condition label, interpreted: allogeneic hematopoietic cell transplantation with graft depleted of TCRalphabeta T cells and CD19 B cells. The children who served as transplant recipients had been given grafts of TCRalphabeta/CD19-depleted allogeneic hematopoietic cells.

For this clonotype: What this receptor recognizes is not known. Base quality data are lacking; no much larger clone is found one base away.

This TCR derives from a male patient between 2 and 15 years old who had a stem cell transplant for acute lymphoblastic leukemia, so the T cells may come from the graft donor. Source: PBMCs, mostly from graft donor cells, taken 360 days after TCRalphabeta/CD19-depleted stem cell transplant. The chain links TRBV6-2 or TRBV6-3 with TRBJ2-5; the junction holds 7 bases that match TRBD1. The CDR3 protein is CASSLPQDRPQETQYF. The bases are TGTGCCAGCAGTCTACCACAGGACAGGCCCCAAGAGACCCAGTACTTC.